This T cell receptor beta chain originates from a study of T cell responses to AZD1222 COVID-19 vaccine. Trimming left V 4 bases short and J 7 bases short, with 11 bases between. This CDR3 is built from 12 residues. Germline CDR1 reads SGHNT; CDR2 reads YYREEE (reference sequence). TCRdb keeps only in-frame clones here, not all; method: immunoSEQ multiplex PCR. In the table there are about 190,000 clones, approximately 91% of which are singletons. V and J are TRBV5-4 and TRBJ1-1; no clear D gene. The receptor was derived from an adult in good health. Sequenced here: peripheral blood, sampled on day 0 of AZD1222 vaccination. CDR3 loop: CASSDGFREAFF. CDR3 sequence (DNA): TGTGCCAGCAGCGATGGCTTCCGTGAAGCTTTCTTT. Complete variable domain (other parts from reference TRBV5-4 and TRBJ1-1): ETGVTQSPTHLIKTRGQQVTLRCSSQSGHNTVSWYQQALGQGPQFIFQYYREEENGRGNFPPRFSGLQFPNYSSELNVNALELDDSALYLCASSDGFREAFFGQGTRLTVV.